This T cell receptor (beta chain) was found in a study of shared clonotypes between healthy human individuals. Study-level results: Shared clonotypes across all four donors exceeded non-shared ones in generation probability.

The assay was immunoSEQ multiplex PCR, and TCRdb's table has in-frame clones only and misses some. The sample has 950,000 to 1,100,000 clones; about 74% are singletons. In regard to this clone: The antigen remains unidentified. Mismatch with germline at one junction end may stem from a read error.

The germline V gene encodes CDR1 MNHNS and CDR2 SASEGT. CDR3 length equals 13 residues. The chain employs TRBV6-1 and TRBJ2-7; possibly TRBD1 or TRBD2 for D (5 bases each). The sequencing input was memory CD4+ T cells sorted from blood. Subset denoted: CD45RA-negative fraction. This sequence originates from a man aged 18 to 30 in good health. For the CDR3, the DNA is TGTGCCAGCAGGGGGGACCGTCTCTACGGGCAGTACTTC. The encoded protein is CASRGDRLYGQYF.